This TCR beta chain was sequenced in a study of response to subunit inactivated influenza vaccine. This CDR3 contains 14 residues. The germline gives CDR1 LGHDT, CDR2 YNNKEL (reference sequence). V dropped 7 bases and J dropped 0 bases, with 10 bases sitting between them. TCRdb re-called the RT-PCR reads with MiXCR, one entry per CDR3 protein. The sample has more than 250,000 distinct CDR3 sequences, 20% to 25% seen once; the top ten hold about 9.4%. This clonotype appeared many times. The antigen is not known. Findings of the study overall: Few new T cells, the authors suggested, are recruited by each seasonal influenza vaccination.

The sequenced sample was PBMCs from blood, obtained less than 22 months after vaccination. This chain connects TRBV3-1 to TRBJ1-3; D is uncertain. The receptor comes from a man aged 50 to 75 who received an inactivated influenza vaccine. The CDR3 spells CASIPGNSGNTIYF. The CDR3 DNA follows: TGTGCCAGCATACCAGGCAACTCTGGAAACACCATATATTTT.